This T cell receptor (beta chain) was captured in a study of beta chain features in type 1 diabetes. Study-level findings and limits: When Type 1 diabetes patients were examined, their TCRB CDR3s proved moderately but significantly shorter in all four CD4+ subsets. PCR might favor shorter templates, equally in patients and controls.

With regard to this clone: The antigen is unknown.

Sorting that relied on CD45RO/CCR7/CD25/CD127/CD95/CD27 yielded CD4+ naive, central memory, regulatory and stem cell-like memory cells. Expressed TCRB transcripts got sequenced, as all isolated RNA was reverse transcribed. The assay was immunoSEQ multiplex PCR, and TCRdb's table has in-frame clones only and misses some. The repertoire holds 450,000 to 600,000 clones, with around 28% as singletons. The CDR3 sequence is 16 residues long. V lost 4 bases, J lost 1 base, and 9 bases stayed unmatched. Germline V gene lookup returns CDR1 GTSNPN and CDR2 SVGIG (reference sequence). The sequencing input was naive CD4+ T cells from blood. The genes are TRBV30 and TRBJ2-3, with 9 bases aligning to TRBD2. The receptor was derived from a man aged 18 to 35 in good health. In DNA form, the CDR3 reads TGTGCCTGGACTAGCGGGAACGTATTGGGCACAGATACGCAGTATTTT. It codes for CAWTSGNVLGTDTQYF.